This T cell receptor (beta chain) comes out of a study of shared clonotypes between healthy human individuals. Findings and caveats of the study: Naive CD4 clonotypes overlapped across a handful of donors at roughly 4.5%. Clonotype sharing among donors was expected to depend on sequencing depth. The low donor count limited represented genetic and exposure-history diversity. Naive subsets, compared against memory subsets, generally had larger estimated richness values.

Clones were read by immunoSEQ multiplex PCR, and TCRdb kept only the in-frame ones, dropping some. The sample includes some 1,900,000 clones, approximately 95% of them seen just once. V lost 1 base and J lost 3, with 9 bases in between. The CDR3 length is 15 residues. The germline gives CDR1 LGHNA, CDR2 YSLEER. Worth noting for this clone: What it binds is unknown.

Naive CD8 isolation took CD45RO-negative cells positively selected for CCR7 and excluded terminally differentiated effector memory CD45RA+ cells. The TCR comes from a man aged 18 to 29 in good health. The specimen sequenced was naive CD8+ T cells sorted from blood. The gene calls are TRBV4-3 and TRBJ2-2; either TRBD1 or TRBD2 may fit D (5 bases each). This CDR3 is CASSQAVGDTGELFF. CDR3 nucleotide sequence: TGCGCCAGCAGCCAAGCCGTGGGGGACACCGGGGAGCTGTTTTTT.